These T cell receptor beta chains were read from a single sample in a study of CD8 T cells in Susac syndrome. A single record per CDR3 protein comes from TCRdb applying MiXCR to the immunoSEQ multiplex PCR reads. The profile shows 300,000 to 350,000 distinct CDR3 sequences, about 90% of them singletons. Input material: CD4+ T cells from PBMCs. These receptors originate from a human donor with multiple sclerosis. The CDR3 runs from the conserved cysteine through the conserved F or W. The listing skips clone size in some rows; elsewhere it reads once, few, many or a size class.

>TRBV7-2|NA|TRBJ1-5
CASSLAGQNQPQHF
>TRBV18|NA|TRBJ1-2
CASSPGRGQEGYTF
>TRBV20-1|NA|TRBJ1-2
CSARETGGYGYTF
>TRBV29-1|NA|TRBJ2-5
CSALRGGETQYF
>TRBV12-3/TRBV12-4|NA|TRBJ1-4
CASSFGGGSGEKLFF
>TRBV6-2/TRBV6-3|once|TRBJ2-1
CASSYSYEQFF
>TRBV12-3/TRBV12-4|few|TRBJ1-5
CASSLAPGNQPQHF
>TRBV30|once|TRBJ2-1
CASKGGVNEQFF
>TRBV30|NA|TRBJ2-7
CAWGLGGLGSYEQYF
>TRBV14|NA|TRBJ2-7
CASSRSGWGSYEQYF
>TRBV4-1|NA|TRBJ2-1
CASSQEGSLALRAQFF
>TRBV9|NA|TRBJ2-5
CASSPLQWYQETQYF
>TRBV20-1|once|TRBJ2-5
CSARSTSGGKTQTQYF
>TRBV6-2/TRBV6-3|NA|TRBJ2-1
CASGRISYNEQFF
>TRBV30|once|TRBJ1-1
CAGRPNYGTEAFF